These 17 T cell receptor beta chains share one sample of origin, sequenced in a study of human T cells and chemical hapten exposure. One entry per CDR3 protein, called by TCRdb with MiXCR from the RACE reads. This sample carries 150,000 to 200,000 distinct CDR3 sequences, more than 20% of them seen once, and the ten largest clones take about 7%. The time point: patch test 1, 2 weeks after DPC sensitization. The treatment here: therapeutic diphenylcyclopropenone sensitization with weekly scalp DPC. The sample in question was whole blood, obtained in connection with sensitization to the hapten diphenylcyclopropenone (DPC). These TCRs come from a woman in her forties or fifties with alopecia areata. Some clones in this sample may be carry-over from other donors' samples.

This clonotype showed up just a few times. The chain has TRBV11-2 and TRBJ2-7; no definite D call. Trimming removed 5 bases from V and 9 bases from J, with 20 bases in between. The CDR3 is made up of 14 amino acids. In germline, CDR1 is SGHAT, CDR2 FQNNGV. Here the CDR3 DNA reads TGTGCCAGCAGCACGCGACCCGATCCCCCACTGCAGTACTTC. Its protein is CASSTRPDPPLQYF.

This chain uses TRBV6-5 with TRBJ2-7; TRBD1 agrees at 8 bases. This CDR3 has 14 amino acids. J lost 5 bases, V lost 6 bases, and 9 bases had no gene match. Germline CDR1 MNHEY, CDR2 SVGAGI. The DNA of the CDR3 is TGTGCCAGCAGCAAGGACAGGGATCAGGACGAGCAGTACTTC. Protein: CASSKDRDQDEQYF.

The rearrangement uses TRBV2 and TRBJ1-5, with a possible D match to TRBD1 (5 bases). The CDR3 sequence is 16 residues long. CDR1 and CDR2 (germline): SNHLY, FYNNEI. Trimming stripped 3 bases from V and 2 bases from J, with 14 bases between. The CDR3 region is CASSEPLGGGNQPQHF. CDR3 DNA: TGTGCCAGCAGTGAGCCCTTGGGAGGGGGCAATCAGCCCCAGCATTTT. The entire variable domain, with the rest obtained from reference TRBV2 and TRBJ1-5, is as follows: EPEVTQTPSHQVTQMGQEVILRCVPISNHLYFYWYRQILGQKVEFLVSFYNNEISEKSEIFDDQFSVERPDGSNFTLKIRSTKLEDSAMYFCASSEPLGGGNQPQHFGDGTRLSIL.

This clonotype turned up a few times. The CDR3 nucleotides are TGCGCCAGCAGCTTGATAAGCGGGAACTCCTACAATGAGCAGTTCTTC. It codes for CASSLISGNSYNEQFF. The chain carries TRBV5-1 and TRBJ2-1; 7 positions agree with TRBD2. Germline V gene sequence: CDR1 SGHRS, CDR2 YFSETQ. With 1 base clipped from V and 0 bases from J, the junction kept 4 bases outside the gene matches. The CDR3 has 16 amino acids.

This chain links TRBV25-1 with TRBJ1-4, with a possible D match to TRBD1 (5 bases). Germline V gene data show CDR1 as MGHDK and CDR2 as SYGVNS. V gave up 1 base and J gave up 3 bases, with 15 bases separating them. There are 17 residues in the CDR3. The CDR3 is CASSEFFGGGSNEKLFF. The CDR3, as DNA: TGTGCCAGCAGTGAATTTTTTGGCGGGGGGTCTAATGAAAAACTGTTTTTT.

This clonotype was counted at least ten times. CDR3 coding DNA: TGTGCCAGCAGTACAAGTTCCTACAATGAGCAGTTCTTC. Amino acids: CASSTSSYNEQFF. This rearrangement joins TRBV6-2 or TRBV6-3 to TRBJ2-1; D not certain. Per germline, CDR1 MNHEY and CDR2 SVGEGT. This CDR3 comprises 13 residues. V gave up 5 bases and J gave up 1 base, with 6 bases separating them.

The chain uses TRBV7-9 and TRBJ2-5; D gene unclear. This CDR3 spans 16 amino acids. The ends were cut back, 1 base at V and 2 bases at J, with 14 bases in the middle. Germline CDR1 and CDR2: SEHNR and FQNEAQ (reference sequence). CDR3: CASSLDPAARQETQYF. DNA for the CDR3: TGTGCCAGCAGCTTAGACCCGGCGGCAAGACAAGAGACCCAGTACTTC.

The J gene is TRBJ2-3, the V gene TRBV6-2 or TRBV6-3, with D perhaps TRBD2 (6 bases). From germline, CDR1 is MNHEY and CDR2 SVGEGT. The CDR3 totals 15 residues. V was cut by 2 bases and J by 2 bases, with 11 bases left in between. CDR3 sequence (DNA): TGTGCCAGCAGTTACATTGCGGGATCCACAGATACGCAGTATTTT. Translated, it gives CASSYIAGSTDTQYF.

The chain joins TRBV12-3 or TRBV12-4 to TRBJ1-6, with TRBD1 identical over 9 bases. The CDR3 is 16 residues long. J gave up 7 bases and V 6 bases, and 10 bases lay outside the gene matches. The CDR3 sequence is CASSADRGFWNSPLHF. The CDR3, as DNA: TGTGCCAGCAGCGCGGACAGGGGTTTTTGGAATTCACCCCTCCACTTT.

This clonotype has a handful of counts. The genes are TRBV4-2 and TRBJ2-4, with D possibly being TRBD1 or TRBD2 (5 bases each). Trimming shortened V by 0 bases and J by 8 bases, and 23 bases separated the two germline ends. The length of the CDR3 is 18 residues. Germline V gene lookup returns CDR1 LGHNA and CDR2 YNFKEQ. The CDR3 region is CASSQEVRPDLVGDIQYF. The CDR3 nucleotides read TGTGCCAGCAGCCAAGAGGTTCGGCCCGATCTTGTGGGGGACATTCAGTACTTC.

J is TRBJ1-2 and V is TRBV28, with 8 positions matching TRBD1. Germline V gene lookup returns CDR1 MDHEN and CDR2 SYDVKM. J gave up 4 bases and V 5 bases, and 3 bases lay outside the gene matches. The CDR3 has 13 residues. CDR3 region: CASSRQGPYGYTF. CDR3 bases: TGTGCCAGCAGTCGACAGGGGCCCTATGGCTACACCTTC.

This chain connects TRBV12-3 or TRBV12-4 to TRBJ2-7; possibly TRBD2 for D (5 bases). This CDR3 contains 12 residues. The V end was cut by 6 bases, the J end by 3 bases, with 9 bases between. CDR3 nucleotide sequence: TGTGCCAGCAGCCGGACTCTCTACGAGCAGTACTTC. This translates into CASSRTLYEQYF.

This clonotype showed up just a few times. The chain recombines TRBV28 with TRBJ1-2; 8 bases align to TRBD1. CDR1 is MDHEN and CDR2 is SYDVKM in the germline V gene. The V segment lost 3 bases and the J segment 6 bases; nucleotides outside the gene matches: 12. This CDR3 has 16 amino acids. DNA for the CDR3: TGTGCCAGCAGTTTGCCAGGGGGCCTCGCAGAGGATGGCTACACCTTC. Protein: CASSLPGGLAEDGYTF.

This sequence joins TRBV7-9 and TRBJ2-7, with 8 bases aligning to TRBD2. The CDR3 totals 17 residues. J lost 1 base, V lost 6 bases, and 14 bases had no gene match. Germline lookup yields CDR1 SEHNR and CDR2 FQNEAQ (reference sequence). The CDR3 coding sequence is TGTGCCAGCAGGACCTATTCGGGACTAGGTCATTCCTACGAGCAGTACTTC. Its translation is CASRTYSGLGHSYEQYF.

V usage is TRBV29-1 and J usage is TRBJ2-2, with unresolved D. With 3 bases removed from V and 1 base from J, the gap between germline ends came to 6 bases. This CDR3 is built from 13 residues. The germline V gene encodes CDR1 SQVTM and CDR2 ANQGSEA. The CDR3 DNA sequence: TGCAGCGTTGATCCCGGGAACACCGGGGAGCTGTTTTTT. It yields the protein CSVDPGNTGELFF.

The chain has TRBV7-9 and TRBJ1-4; D gene ambiguous. Germline CDR1 and CDR2: SEHNR and FQNEAQ (reference sequence). There are 16 residues in the CDR3. V was clipped by 0 bases and J by 5 bases, with 13 bases between them. The CDR3 is CASSLALGGSNEKLFF. The CDR3 coding sequence is TGTGCCAGCAGCTTAGCCCTCGGCGGGTCGAATGAAAAACTGTTTTTT.

This chain connects TRBV10-3 to TRBJ2-7; TRBD2 aligns across 12 bases. This CDR3 contains 16 residues. CDR1 is ENHRY, CDR2 SYGVKD, per germline. V shed 2 bases, J shed 2 bases, and the junction held 4 bases outside the gene matches. The CDR3 coding sequence is TGTGCCATCAGTGAGAGGACTAGCGGGGTAACCTACGAGCAGTACTTC. Its translation is CAISERTSGVTYEQYF.